A single TCR beta chain is shown here with its context. The table lists this clonotype with many counts. Its target antigen remains unknown. No much larger clonotype is one base removed from it; base qualities were not supplied. These data come from a study of human T cells and chemical hapten exposure (dated by TCRdb to about 2021). A note on the overall study: For sensitization, 2% DPC in acetone was applied to a 2 cm by 2 cm area of upper inner arm skin. Weekly therapeutic DPC doses were additionally applied to the scalp of patients throughout the approximately 23-week study period. Patch tests used Finn chambers with 0.01% DPC on the upper back, scored after 6 days by International Contact Dermatitis Research Group standards. Most of the patients in the cohort were female, and the cohort covered alopecia areata with under or over 50% scalp involvement, alopecia totalis and alopecia universalis. Libraries were pooled for sequencing, and per-sample TCR yields varied mainly because of small differences in library volumes within the pool. The study tracked peripheral blood TCR repertoire changes in vivo during primary and secondary sensitization to the hapten diphenylcyclopropenone (DPC) in alopecia patients. Blood samples were taken from patients before sensitization (week 0) and then at 2, 6 and about 24 weeks after DPC sensitization. For TCR sequencing, blood came from over 25 alopecia patients at anywhere from one to four time points (pre-sensitization, 2, 6 and 24 weeks).

Library construction relied on RACE. Instrument used: NextSeq 500. During library preparation, unique molecular identifiers were attached to individual cDNA molecules so that TCRs could be counted quantitatively and reproducibly. From each blood RNA sample, both TCR alpha and TCR beta chains were sequenced. The original methods were these. The median number of TCRs per sample was 85,000 to 100,000, ranging from about 23,224 to 700,000. The Decombinator software suite was used to annotate the V, J and CDR3 of the TCR reads. For PS versus PT1 abundance plots, all samples were subsampled to the same number of TCRs (28,000). TCRs were defined as expanded if absent before sensitization and observed at least eight times at the 2-week time point. The public reads were reprocessed in TCRdb via fastp at Q25 and MiXCR, keeping in-frame beta chains. Duplicate CDR3 protein sequences are folded into a single record with the most common DNA and genes. The V and J calls were not made by the authors but by TCRdb's processing. The table for this sample lists 350,000 to 400,000 distinct CDR3 sequences; roughly 5% of them were counted only once. 2.5% to 3% of the sample goes to the ten largest clones.

The junction carries 13 bases between V and J, which are trimmed by 7 bases and 4 bases respectively. Via the germline V gene, CDR1 is MGHRA and CDR2 YSYEKL. Including cysteine and phenylalanine, the CDR3 has 13 amino acids. CDR3 DNA is the only sequence kept; it has 39 bases, read in frame from the first base. The sample's time point, from its label and the paper: pre-sensitization, week 0. According to the study, the label for this sample's treatment or condition signals: therapeutic diphenylcyclopropenone sensitization with weekly scalp DPC. Blood at each patch-test visit was drawn before the patch test was applied. To be eligible, patients had to be aged 18 to 70, diagnosed with alopecia and judged suitable for DPC therapy, while pregnant patients were excluded. Total RNA was extracted from unfractionated whole blood that had been collected in Tempus Blood RNA tubes. Overall study results and their limits: Significantly more large CDR3 similarity clusters were formed by expanded TCRs than by pre-sensitization or healthy control sets, consistent with antigen-driven responses. Repeated subsampling changed both the strength of the expansion versus patch-test correlation and the threshold at which the correlation became significant. DPC sensitization did not change the number of TCRs with a frequency above 1 in 1000, and there was no evidence of changes in global repertoire structure. Because all patients had alopecia, a presumed autoimmune disease, the immune response of the patients might differ from that of healthy individuals. Patch test score correlated positively with the number of PT1 expanded TCRs, reaching significance at thresholds 8, 16 and 32 but not at 4.

The rearranged chain carries TRBV4-1 and TRBJ1-1, with a weak D call of TRBD1 (5 bases match). The receptor's source is a woman in her fifties or sixties with alopecia areata. Some clones in this sample may be carry-over from other donors' samples. The specimen was whole blood, collected in connection with sensitization to the hapten diphenylcyclopropenone (DPC). The CDR3 region has the sequence CASKNKGSTEAFF. The DNA sequence is given as TGCGCCAGCAAAAACAAGGGGTCCACTGAAGCTTTCTTT.